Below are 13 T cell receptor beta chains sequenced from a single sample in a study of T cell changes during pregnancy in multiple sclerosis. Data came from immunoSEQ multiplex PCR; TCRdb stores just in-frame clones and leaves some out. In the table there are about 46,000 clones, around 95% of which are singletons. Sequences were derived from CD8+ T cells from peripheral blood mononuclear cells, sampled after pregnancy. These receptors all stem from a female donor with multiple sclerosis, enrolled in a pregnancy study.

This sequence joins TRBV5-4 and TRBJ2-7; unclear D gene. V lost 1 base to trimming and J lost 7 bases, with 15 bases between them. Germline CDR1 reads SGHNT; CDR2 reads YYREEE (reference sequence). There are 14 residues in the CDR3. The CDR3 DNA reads TGTGCCAGCAGCTTGCTGGTCTCTCCCGAGGAGCAGTACTTC. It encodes CASSLLVSPEEQYF.

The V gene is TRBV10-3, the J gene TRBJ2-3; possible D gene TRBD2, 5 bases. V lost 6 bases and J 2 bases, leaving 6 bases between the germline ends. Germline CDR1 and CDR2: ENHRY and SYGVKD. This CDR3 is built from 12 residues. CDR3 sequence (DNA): TGTGCCATCAGGGACTCCACAGATACGCAGTATTTT. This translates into CAIRDSTDTQYF.

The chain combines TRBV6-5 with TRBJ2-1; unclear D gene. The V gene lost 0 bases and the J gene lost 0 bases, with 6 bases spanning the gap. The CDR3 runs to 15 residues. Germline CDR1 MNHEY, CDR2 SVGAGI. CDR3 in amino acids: CASSYSASSYNEQFF. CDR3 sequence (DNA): TGTGCCAGCAGTTACTCTGCTAGCTCCTACAATGAGCAGTTCTTC.

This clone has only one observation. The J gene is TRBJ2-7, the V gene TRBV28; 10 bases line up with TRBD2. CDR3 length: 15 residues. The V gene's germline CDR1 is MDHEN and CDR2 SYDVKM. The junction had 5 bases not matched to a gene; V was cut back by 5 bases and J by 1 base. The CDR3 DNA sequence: TGTGCCAGCAGTCCACTGACTAGCGGGTCCTACGAGCAGTACTTC. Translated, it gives CASSPLTSGSYEQYF.

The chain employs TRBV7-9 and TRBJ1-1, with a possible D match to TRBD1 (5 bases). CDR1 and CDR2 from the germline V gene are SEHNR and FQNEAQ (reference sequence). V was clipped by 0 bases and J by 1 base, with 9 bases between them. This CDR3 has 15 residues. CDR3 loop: CASSLAQGENTEAFF. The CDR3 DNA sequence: TGTGCCAGCAGCTTAGCGCAAGGGGAGAACACTGAAGCTTTCTTT. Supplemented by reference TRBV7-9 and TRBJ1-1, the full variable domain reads DTGVSQNPRHKITKRGQNVTFRCDPISEHNRLYWYRQTLGQGPEFLTYFQNEAQLEKSRLLSDRFSAERPKGSFSTLEIQRTEQGDSAMYLCASSLAQGENTEAFFGQGTRLTVV.

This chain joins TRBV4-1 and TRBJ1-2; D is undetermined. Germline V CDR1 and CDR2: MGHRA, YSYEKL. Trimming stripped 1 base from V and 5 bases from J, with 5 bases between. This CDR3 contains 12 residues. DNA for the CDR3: TGCGCCAGCAGCCAAGGGAGGTATGGCTACACCTTC. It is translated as CASSQGRYGYTF.

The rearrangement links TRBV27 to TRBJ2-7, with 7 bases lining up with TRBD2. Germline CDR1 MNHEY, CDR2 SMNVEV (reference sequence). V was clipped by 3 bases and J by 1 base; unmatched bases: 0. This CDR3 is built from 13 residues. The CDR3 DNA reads TGTGCCAGCAGTTTCGGGGGGTCCTACGAGCAGTACTTC. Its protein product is CASSFGGSYEQYF.

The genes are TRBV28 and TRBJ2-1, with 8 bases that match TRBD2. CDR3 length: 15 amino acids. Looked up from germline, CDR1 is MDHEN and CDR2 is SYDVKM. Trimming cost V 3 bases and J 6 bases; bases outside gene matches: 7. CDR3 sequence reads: CASSFSGTSANEQFF. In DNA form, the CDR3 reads TGTGCCAGCAGTTTCTCCGGGACTAGTGCCAATGAGCAGTTCTTC.

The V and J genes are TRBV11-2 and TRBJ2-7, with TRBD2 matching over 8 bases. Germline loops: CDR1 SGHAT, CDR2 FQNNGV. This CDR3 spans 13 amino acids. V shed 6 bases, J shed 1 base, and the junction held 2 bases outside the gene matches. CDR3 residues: CASRRGVSYEQYF. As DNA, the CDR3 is TGTGCCAGCAGGCGGGGGGTGTCCTACGAGCAGTACTTC.

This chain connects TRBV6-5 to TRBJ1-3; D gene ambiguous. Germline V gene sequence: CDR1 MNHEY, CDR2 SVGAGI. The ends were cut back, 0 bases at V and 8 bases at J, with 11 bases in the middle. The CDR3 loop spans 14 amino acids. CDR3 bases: TGTGCCAGCAGTTACTCCTTGGGCCTGGACACCATATATTTT. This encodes CASSYSLGLDTIYF.

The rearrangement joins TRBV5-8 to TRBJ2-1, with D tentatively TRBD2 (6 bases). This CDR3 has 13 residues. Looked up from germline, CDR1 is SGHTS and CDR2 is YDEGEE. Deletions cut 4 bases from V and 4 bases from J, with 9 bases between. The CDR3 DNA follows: TGTGCCAGCAGCCCCCGGGGGTACAATGAGCAGTTCTTC. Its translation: CASSPRGYNEQFF.

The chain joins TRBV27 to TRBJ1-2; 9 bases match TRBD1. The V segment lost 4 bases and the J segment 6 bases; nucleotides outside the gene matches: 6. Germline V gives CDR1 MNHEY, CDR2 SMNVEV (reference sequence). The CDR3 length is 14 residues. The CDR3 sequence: CASSWTGDADGYTF. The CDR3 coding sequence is TGTGCCAGCAGTTGGACAGGGGACGCCGATGGCTACACCTTC.

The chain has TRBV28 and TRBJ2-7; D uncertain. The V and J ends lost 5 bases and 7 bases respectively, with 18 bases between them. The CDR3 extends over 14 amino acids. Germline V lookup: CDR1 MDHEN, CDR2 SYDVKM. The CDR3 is CASSPRLKAYEQYF. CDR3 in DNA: TGTGCCAGCAGTCCCCGACTCAAGGCGTATGAGCAGTACTTC.